This T cell receptor beta chain originates from a study of cytomegalovirus exposure and HLA in healthy donors. A multiplex PCR was run with 60 Vbeta primers and 13 Jbeta primers. The repertoire was sequenced with immunoSEQ multiplex PCR; TCRdb's copy has only in-frame clones and lacks some. The sample lists under 250,000 clones, approximately 81% occurring once. Germline-derived CDR1 and CDR2 are SNHLY and FYNNEI. The CDR3 contains 16 residues. The trim removed 7 bases at V and 6 bases at J, leaving 12 bases unmatched. Samples came from healthy bone marrow donors. The sequence was collected from a woman in her fifties or sixties in good health and CMV-seropositive. This sequence joins TRBV2 and TRBJ1-6; 7 bases map to TRBD1. The sequenced sample was PBMCs. DNA of the CDR3: TGTGCCAGCACCTACTCTACAGGGGCATCTAATTCACCCCTCCACTTT. This gives the protein CASTYSTGASNSPLHF.